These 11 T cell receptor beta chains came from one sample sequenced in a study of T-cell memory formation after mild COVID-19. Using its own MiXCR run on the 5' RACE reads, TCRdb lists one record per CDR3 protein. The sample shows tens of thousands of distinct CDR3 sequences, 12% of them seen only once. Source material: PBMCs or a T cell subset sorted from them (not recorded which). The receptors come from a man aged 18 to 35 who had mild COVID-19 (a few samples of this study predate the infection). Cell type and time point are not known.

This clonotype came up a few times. The CDR3 DNA reads TGTGCCAGCAGCTTAGCGGGGGGGCCCGGGGAGCTGTTTTTT. Encoded protein: CASSLAGGPGELFF. The chain joins TRBV11-2 to TRBJ2-2; TRBD2 matches at 8 bases. The V and J ends lost 1 base and 6 bases, in that order; junction bases with no gene match: 1. Germline V gives CDR1 SGHAT, CDR2 FQNNGV. The CDR3 extends over 14 amino acids. The whole variable domain, filled in from reference TRBV11-2 and TRBJ2-2, reads EAGVAQSPRYKIIEKRQSVAFWCNPISGHATLYWYQQILGQGPKLLIQFQNNGVVDDSQLPKDRFSAERLKGVDSTLKIQPAKLEDSAVYLCASSLAGGPGELFFGEGSRLTVL.

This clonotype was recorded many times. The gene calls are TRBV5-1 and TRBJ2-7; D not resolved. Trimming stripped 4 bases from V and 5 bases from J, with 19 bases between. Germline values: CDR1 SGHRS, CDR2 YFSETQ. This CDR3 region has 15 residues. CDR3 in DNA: TGCGCCAGCAGCCCTGCGGTTCTCTCGGAGAACGAGCAGTACTTC. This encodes CASSPAVLSENEQYF.

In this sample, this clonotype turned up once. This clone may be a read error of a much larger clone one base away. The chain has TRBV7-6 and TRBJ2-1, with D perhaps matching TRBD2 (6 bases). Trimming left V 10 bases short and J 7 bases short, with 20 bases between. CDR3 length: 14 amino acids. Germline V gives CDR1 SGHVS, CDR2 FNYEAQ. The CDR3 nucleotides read TGTGCCATCAGTCCCGGGGAGGAAAGGAATGAGCAGTTCTTC. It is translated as CAISPGEERNEQFF.

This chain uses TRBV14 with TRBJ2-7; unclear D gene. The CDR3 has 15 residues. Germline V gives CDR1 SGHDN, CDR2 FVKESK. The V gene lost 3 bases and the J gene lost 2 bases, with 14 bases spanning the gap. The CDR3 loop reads CASSQGVANTYEQYV. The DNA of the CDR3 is TGTGCCAGCAGCCAGGGTGTCGCCAATACCTACGAGCAGTACGTC.

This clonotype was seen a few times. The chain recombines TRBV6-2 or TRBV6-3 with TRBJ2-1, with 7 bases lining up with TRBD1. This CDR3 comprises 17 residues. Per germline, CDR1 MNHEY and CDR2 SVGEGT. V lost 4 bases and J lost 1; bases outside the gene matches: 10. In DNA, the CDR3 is TGTGCCAGCAGTTTTCCTAGGGGACAGCTTTCCTACAATGAGCAGTTCTTC. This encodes CASSFPRGQLSYNEQFF.

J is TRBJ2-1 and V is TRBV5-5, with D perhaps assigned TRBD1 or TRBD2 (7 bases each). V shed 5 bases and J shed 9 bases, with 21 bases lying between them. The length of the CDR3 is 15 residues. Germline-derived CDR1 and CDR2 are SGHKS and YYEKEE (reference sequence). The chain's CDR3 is CASSYQAGGVSEQFF. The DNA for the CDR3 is TGTGCCAGCAGTTATCAGGCAGGGGGGGTTTCTGAGCAGTTCTTC. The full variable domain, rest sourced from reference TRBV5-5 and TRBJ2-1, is DAGVTQSPTHLIKTRGQQVTLRCSPISGHKSVSWYQQVLGQGPQFIFQYYEKEERGRGNFPDRFSARQFPNYSSELNVNALLLGDSALYLCASSYQAGGVSEQFFGPGTRLTVL.

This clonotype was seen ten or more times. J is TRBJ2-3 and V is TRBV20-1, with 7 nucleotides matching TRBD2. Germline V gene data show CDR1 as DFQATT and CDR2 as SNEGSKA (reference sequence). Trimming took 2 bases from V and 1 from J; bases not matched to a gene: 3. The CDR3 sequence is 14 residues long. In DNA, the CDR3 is TGCAGTGCTAGATTGGGGGGGGGCACAGATACGCAGTATTTT. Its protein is CSARLGGGTDTQYF.

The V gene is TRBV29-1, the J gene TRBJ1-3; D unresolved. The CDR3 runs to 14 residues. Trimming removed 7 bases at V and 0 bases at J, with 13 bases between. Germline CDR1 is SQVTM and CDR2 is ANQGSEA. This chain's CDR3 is CSASEVSSGNTIYF. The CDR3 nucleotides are TGCAGCGCAAGCGAGGTTTCCTCTGGAAACACCATATATTTT.

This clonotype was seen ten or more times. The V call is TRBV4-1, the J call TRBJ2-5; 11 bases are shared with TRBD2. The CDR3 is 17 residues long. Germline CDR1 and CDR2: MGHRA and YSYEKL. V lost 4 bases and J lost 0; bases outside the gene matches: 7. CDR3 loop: CASSLTASGGYQETQYF. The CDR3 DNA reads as TGCGCCAGCAGCCTAACCGCTAGCGGGGGGTACCAAGAGACCCAGTACTTC.

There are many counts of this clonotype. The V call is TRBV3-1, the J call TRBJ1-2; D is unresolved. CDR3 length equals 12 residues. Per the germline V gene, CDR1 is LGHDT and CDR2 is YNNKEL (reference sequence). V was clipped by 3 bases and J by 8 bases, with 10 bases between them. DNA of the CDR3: TGTGCCAGCAGCCAGGGGAATGGCGGCTACACCTTC. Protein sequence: CASSQGNGGYTF.

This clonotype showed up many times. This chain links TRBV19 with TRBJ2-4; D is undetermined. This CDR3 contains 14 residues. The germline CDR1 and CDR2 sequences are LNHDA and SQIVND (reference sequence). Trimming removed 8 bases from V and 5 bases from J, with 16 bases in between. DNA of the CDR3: TGTGCCAGTCGTAGCCGTTTGAAGGAAAACATTCAGTACTTC. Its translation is CASRSRLKENIQYF.